This passage covers 16 T cell receptor beta chains from one sample sequenced in a study of blood T cell repertoires in COVID-19. Assay: immunoSEQ multiplex PCR; the TCRdb copy retains only in-frame clones and omits some. The sample contains around 290,000 clones, more than 75% of which appear only once. Specimen: peripheral blood. The receptors derive from a woman between 45 and 60 years old who had recovered from COVID-19.

The chain is built from TRBV12-3 or TRBV12-4 and TRBJ1-1; D is uncertain. This CDR3 region has 13 residues. Trimming left V 6 bases short and J 3 bases short, with 11 bases between. The CDR3 DNA reads TGTGCCAGCAGCTTCTATCGTGACACTGAAGCTTTCTTT. It encodes CASSFYRDTEAFF.

The V and J genes are TRBV5-1 and TRBJ2-2, with 9 bases aligning to TRBD1. There are 15 residues in the CDR3. The V gene's germline CDR1 is SGHRS and CDR2 YFSETQ. Trimming cost V 3 bases and J 3 bases; bases outside gene matches: 3. CDR3 bases: TGCGCCAGCAGCTGGGGGACAGGGCACACCGGGGAGCTGTTTTTT. Protein product: CASSWGTGHTGELFF.

The V and J genes are TRBV5-6 and TRBJ1-3, with D possibly being TRBD1 (5 bases). Per germline, CDR1 SGHDT and CDR2 YYEEEE. The CDR3 covers 14 residues. V was cut by 1 base and J by 4 bases, with 9 bases left in between. CDR3 nucleotide sequence: TGTGCCAGCAGCTTGCTCCCAGGGGGAAACACCATATATTTT. Protein sequence: CASSLLPGGNTIYF.

The J gene is TRBJ2-2, the V gene TRBV9; possible D gene TRBD2, 6 bases. Trimming shortened V by 3 bases and J by 8 bases, and 14 bases separated the two germline ends. CDR1 is SGDLS and CDR2 is YYNGEE in the germline V gene. This CDR3 spans 14 amino acids. CDR3 bases: TGTGCCAGCAGCGCGGACACGGGACTGGGGGAGCTGTTTTTT. The encoded protein is CASSADTGLGELFF.

This chain joins TRBV28 and TRBJ2-6; 7 nucleotides align to TRBD1. Germline CDR1 reads MDHEN; CDR2 reads SYDVKM. The CDR3 runs 15 residues. Trimming took 6 bases from V and 2 from J; bases not matched to a gene: 4. CDR3 in amino acids: CASSLQGAGANVLTF. The CDR3 DNA is TGTGCCAGCAGCCTCCAGGGGGCTGGGGCCAACGTCCTGACTTTC.

The rearrangement joins TRBV3-1 (or the pseudogene TRBV3-2) to TRBJ2-1, with 11 bases lining up with TRBD2. The CDR3 is 14 residues long. From germline, CDR1 is LGHDT and CDR2 YNNKEL (reference sequence). V lost 11 bases to trimming and J lost 7 bases; unmatched junction nucleotides: 10. The chain's CDR3 is CAWFPSGGRNEQFF. CDR3 nucleotide sequence: TGTGCCTGGTTCCCTAGCGGGGGGAGGAATGAGCAGTTCTTC.

The chain links TRBV5-5 to TRBJ2-7, with 11 bases that match TRBD2. The CDR3 has 15 residues. From germline, CDR1 is SGHKS and CDR2 YYEKEE (reference sequence). The V segment lost 5 bases and the J segment 2 bases; nucleotides outside the gene matches: 6. The CDR3 region has the DNA TGTGCCAGCAGTCCTTCTAGCGGGAGGACCTACGAGCAGTACTTC. As protein: CASSPSSGRTYEQYF.

This clone appeared once. J is TRBJ2-7 and V is TRBV19; D perhaps matches TRBD2 (6 bases). The CDR3 has 14 residues. The V gene's germline CDR1 is LNHDA and CDR2 SQIVND (reference sequence). V was shortened by 1 base and J by 7 bases, with 14 bases between the two germline ends. The CDR3 protein is CASSIGGTAGEQYF. CDR3 in DNA: TGTGCCAGTAGTATAGGGGGGACCGCGGGAGAGCAGTACTTC.

The chain couples TRBV9 to TRBJ2-5, with 8 bases aligning to TRBD1. The length of the CDR3 is 14 residues. J was trimmed by 1 base and V by 1 base; bases with no gene match: 0. From germline, CDR1 is SGDLS and CDR2 YYNGEE. CDR3 region: CASSVQGAQETQYF. For the CDR3, the DNA is TGTGCCAGCAGCGTACAGGGGGCCCAAGAGACCCAGTACTTC.

This chain links TRBV18 with TRBJ2-1, with 7 positions matching TRBD2. This CDR3 contains 15 residues. Germline CDR1 is KGHSH and CDR2 is LQKENI. Trimming at V came to 4 bases and at J to 7 bases, leaving 10 bases not matched to a gene. This CDR3 is CASSLRRGTNNEQFF. The CDR3 DNA sequence: TGTGCCAGCTCACTTCGCCGGGGGACTAATAATGAGCAGTTCTTC.

This rearrangement joins TRBV2 to TRBJ1-4; D may be TRBD1 (5 bases). Trimming cost V 5 bases and J 4 bases, with 20 bases left between them. Germline V gene lookup returns CDR1 SNHLY and CDR2 FYNNEI. The CDR3 totals 17 residues. CDR3 residues: CASSLHPAPGGNEKLFF. The DNA of the CDR3 is TGTGCCAGCAGTTTGCATCCCGCTCCGGGGGGTAATGAAAAACTGTTTTTT.

The rearrangement joins TRBV6-2 or TRBV6-3 to TRBJ2-1, with 9 nucleotides matching TRBD2. CDR3 length: 16 amino acids. In germline, CDR1 is MNHEY, CDR2 SVGEGT. The ends lost 2 bases at V and 8 bases at J; junction bases unmatched: 10. The CDR3 DNA reads TGTGCCAGCAGTTACGCGGGTAGCGGGAGCTTATATGAGCAGTTCTTC. Encoded protein: CASSYAGSGSLYEQFF.

V usage is TRBV7-9 and J usage is TRBJ1-6, with D maybe TRBD1 (6 bases). Germline-derived CDR1 and CDR2 are SEHNR and FQNEAQ (reference sequence). The CDR3 is 14 amino acids. Trimming removed 2 bases at V and 10 bases at J, with 12 bases between. CDR3 bases: TGTGCCAGCAGCTTATCTGGCAGGGGATCACCCCTCCACTTT. The encoded protein is CASSLSGRGSPLHF.

The chain carries TRBV3-1 (or the pseudogene TRBV3-2) and TRBJ1-1; 11 nucleotides agree with TRBD1. After removal of 4 bases from V and 2 bases from J, the junction contained 3 bases not matched to a gene. This CDR3 is 15 amino acids long. The germline CDR1 and CDR2 sequences are LGHDT and YNNKEL (reference sequence). The CDR3 nucleotides read TGTGCCAGCAGCCCAGGGACAGGGGGTAACACTGAAGCTTTCTTT. This sequence encodes CASSPGTGGNTEAFF.

The chain has TRBV12-3 or TRBV12-4 and TRBJ2-7, with D uncertain. V was shortened by 3 bases and J by 6 bases, with 9 bases between the two germline ends. The CDR3 sequence is 12 residues long. CDR3 nucleotides: TGTGCCAGCAGTTTTTTCAGGCGCGAGCAGTACTTC. It encodes CASSFFRREQYF.

The genes are TRBV6-5 and TRBJ1-2; the D is unclear. The length of the CDR3 is 15 residues. The germline gives CDR1 MNHEY, CDR2 SVGAGI. Trimming removed 6 bases from V and 4 bases from J, with 18 bases in between. The CDR3: CASRPAGSERYGYTF. CDR3 nucleotides: TGTGCCAGCAGACCCGCGGGGTCCGAACGCTATGGCTACACCTTC.